The rows below give T cell receptor beta chains drawn from one sample of a study of cytomegalovirus exposure and HLA in healthy donors. TCRdb's copy holds only in-frame clones and misses some; the assay was immunoSEQ multiplex PCR. The sample lists roughly 110,000 clones, 74% occurring once. The sample was PBMCs. The receptors derive from a human donor in good health. Each CDR3 is given with its conserved first and last residue. D genes are given only for firm matches. A clone size is listed for some rows: how often the clone was seen (once, few, many), or a class if it is expanded.

size	J	V	D	DNA	CDR3
.	TRBJ2-3	TRBV5-1	.	TGCGCCAGCAGTCCCGGGACTCCTTACACAGATACGCAGTATTTT	CASSPGTPYTDTQYF
.	TRBJ2-7	TRBV9	TRBD2	TGTGCCAGCAGCGTAGAGTCGGGAGGGCCTAGCGAGCAGTACTTC	CASSVESGGPSEQYF
few	TRBJ2-1	TRBV6-1	.	TGTGCCAGCAGTCAAGGTTGGTCAGGGTGGAAAAATGAGCAGTTCTTC	CASSQGWSGWKNEQFF
.	TRBJ2-7	TRBV28	TRBD1	TGTGCCAGCAGTCTTACCGGGACAGGGTTTAACGAGCAGTACTTC	CASSLTGTGFNEQYF
.	TRBJ2-3	TRBV7-2	TRBD2	TGTGCCAGCAGCGCGCAGCGGGGGTACACAGATACGCAGTATTTT	CASSAQRGYTDTQYF
.	TRBJ1-3	TRBV2	TRBD1	TGTGCCAGCAGTGGGGACAGGGTTGGAAACACCATATATTTT	CASSGDRVGNTIYF
.	TRBJ2-2	TRBV5-1	TRBD1	TGCGCCAGCAGCTCCCAACAGGGGATAAGCACCGGGGAGCTGTTTTTT	CASSSQQGISTGELFF
.	TRBJ2-3	TRBV7-6	TRBD2	TGTGCCAGCAGCCTTGGACTAGCGGTCACAGATACGCAGTATTTT	CASSLGLAVTDTQYF
.	TRBJ2-3	TRBV29-1	.	TGCAGCGTTAACAGGGACGGCACAGATACGCAGTATTTT	CSVNRDGTDTQYF
.	TRBJ2-2	TRBV10-3	TRBD2	TGTGCCATCAGTGATCAGGGGACTAGGCGGCCCGGGAAGCTGTTTTTT	CAISDQGTRRPGKLFF
.	TRBJ1-2	TRBV28	.	TGTGCCAGCAGTTTTGGAGGGGTAGGTGGCTACACCTTC	CASSFGGVGGYTF
.	TRBJ1-1	TRBV7-9	.	TGTGCCAGCAGCTTTCGACAGGCGATGAACACTGAAGCTTTCTTT	CASSFRQAMNTEAFF
.	TRBJ2-3	TRBV5-1	.	TGCGCCAGCAGCTTGGTGGGGGCTAGCACAGATACGCAGTATTTT	CASSLVGASTDTQYF
few	TRBJ1-1	TRBV25-1	TRBD1	TGTGCCAGCCAGGGACAGATGAACACTGAAGCTTTCTTT	CASQGQMNTEAFF
.	TRBJ2-1	TRBV28	TRBD1	TGTGCCAGCAGTCGACAGGGGTTAATGTATGAGCAGTTCTTC	CASSRQGLMYEQFF
.	TRBJ1-5	TRBV6-1	TRBD1	TGTGCCAGCAGTCCACAGGGGCAGGGCCTTCAGCCCCAGCATTTT	CASSPQGQGLQPQHF
.	TRBJ2-7	TRBV30	.	TGTGCCTGGGGGGCGTTTCGGCCGCGCTACGAGCAGTACTTC	CAWGAFRPRYEQYF
once	TRBJ1-1	TRBV6-4	TRBD1	TGTGCCAGCAGCGCCGACAGGGGGACTGAAGCTTTCTTT	CASSADRGTEAFF
.	TRBJ1-5	TRBV29-1	TRBD1	TGCAGCGTTGGGGACAGAATCAATCAGCCCCAGCATTTT	CSVGDRINQPQHF
.	TRBJ1-1	TRBV9	.	TGTGCCAGCAGCGTTAAGGCGACGGGTGACTCTGAAGCTTTCTTT	CASSVKATGDSEAFF
.	TRBJ1-5	TRBV19	.	TGTGCCAGTAGTACCCAGGTGAATAGCAATCAGCCCCAGCATTTT	CASSTQVNSNQPQHF
few	TRBJ2-5	TRBV4-1	.	TGCGCCAGCAGCCAAGATACGAGCCTAGGCCTAGCGACGATCAAGTGGGAGACCCAGTACTTC	CASSQDTSLGLATIKWETQYF
.	TRBJ2-1	TRBV30	.	TGTGCCTGGAGTGTAGGCGGTAGCTCCTACAATGAGCAGTTCTTC	CAWSVGGSSYNEQFF
.	TRBJ1-4	TRBV15	TRBD1	TGTGCCACCAGCGGAAGGGACAGGGGTAATGAAAAACTGTTTTTT	CATSGRDRGNEKLFF
few	TRBJ1-2	TRBV11-2	TRBD1	TGTGCCAGCAGCTTAGCCGGGACAGGGGAGACCTATGGCTACACCTTC	CASSLAGTGETYGYTF
.	TRBJ2-7	TRBV5-1	TRBD1	TGCGCCAGCAGCCTCTTAACAGGGGTAGGCGACGAGCAGTACTTC	CASSLLTGVGDEQYF
few	TRBJ2-1	TRBV6-5	TRBD2	TGTGCCAGCAGTTACTCCGGGAGGGAGTTCTTC	CASSYSGREFF
few	TRBJ2-3	TRBV27	TRBD2	TGTGCCAGCGAACAAAAGCGGGGAGTGACGGCGCAGTATTTT	CASEQKRGVTAQYF
.	TRBJ1-2	TRBV29-1	TRBD1	TGCAGCGTTCCCGGACAGGGGCCTCATAACTATGGCTACACCTTC	CSVPGQGPHNYGYTF
.	TRBJ2-1	TRBV5-1	TRBD2	TGCGCCAGCAGCTTGGAGGGACTAGCGGGAGTGAATGAGCAGTTCTTC	CASSLEGLAGVNEQFF
.	TRBJ1-1	TRBV5-1	.	TGCGCCAGCAGCTTGGAACCTTCCGGGACACCCAACACTGAAGCTTTCTTT	CASSLEPSGTPNTEAFF
.	TRBJ2-7	TRBV4-1	TRBD1	TGCGCCAGCAGCCGAGAACTGGGGACAGGAAGCTCCTACGAGCAGTACTTC	CASSRELGTGSSYEQYF
few	TRBJ1-4	TRBV6-6	.	TGTGCCAGCAGTTCTGGGGGCCTTGGTGAAAAACTGTTTTTT	CASSSGGLGEKLFF
.	TRBJ2-7	TRBV29-1	TRBD1	TGCAGCGCCAAGACAGGGCCCTACGAGCAGTACTTC	CSAKTGPYEQYF
.	TRBJ2-7	TRBV7-2	TRBD2	TGTGCCAGCAGCAGACTAGCGGGGGGGGATTCCTACGAGCAGTACTTC	CASSRLAGGDSYEQYF
few	TRBJ2-7	TRBV11-3	.	TGTGCCAGCAGCAACACCCCCTACGAGCAGTACTTC	CASSNTPYEQYF
few	TRBJ2-2	TRBV2	.	TGTGCCAGAAAGGTCGCGGGAACCGGGGAGCTGTTTTTT	CARKVAGTGELFF